This TCR beta chain was obtained from a study of post-analysis software for immune sequencing data. Study details: The courses of disease that were included comprised relapsing-remitting, secondary progressive and progressive-relapsing multiple sclerosis.

General study results and limits: Relative to controls, patients had several TRBV segments at higher frequency, with TRBV5-6, TRBV5-1 and TRBV20-1 among these.

The J segment lost 11 bases and the V segment lost 5 bases, leaving 17 bases of the junction unmatched. Germline V gene lookup returns CDR1 SGHVS and CDR2 FNYEAQ. The CDR3 loop spans 15 amino acids. Every TCR beta cDNA library bore unique molecular identifiers. MiXCR, applied by TCRdb to the PCR reads, yields one record per CDR3 protein. Here the sample spans hundreds of thousands of distinct CDR3 sequences, around 27% being singletons. This clonotype was seen just once. Its antigen is currently unknown. V gene TRBV7-6 combines with J gene TRBJ2-5, with 7 nucleotides matching TRBD1. Sequencing was carried out using blood. The sequence derives from a girl aged 5 to 17 with multiple sclerosis. CDR3 sequence: CASSPSYRGKYVQYF. The CDR3 DNA reads TGTGCCAGCAGCCCCAGTTACAGGGGAAAGTACGTGCAGTACTTC.